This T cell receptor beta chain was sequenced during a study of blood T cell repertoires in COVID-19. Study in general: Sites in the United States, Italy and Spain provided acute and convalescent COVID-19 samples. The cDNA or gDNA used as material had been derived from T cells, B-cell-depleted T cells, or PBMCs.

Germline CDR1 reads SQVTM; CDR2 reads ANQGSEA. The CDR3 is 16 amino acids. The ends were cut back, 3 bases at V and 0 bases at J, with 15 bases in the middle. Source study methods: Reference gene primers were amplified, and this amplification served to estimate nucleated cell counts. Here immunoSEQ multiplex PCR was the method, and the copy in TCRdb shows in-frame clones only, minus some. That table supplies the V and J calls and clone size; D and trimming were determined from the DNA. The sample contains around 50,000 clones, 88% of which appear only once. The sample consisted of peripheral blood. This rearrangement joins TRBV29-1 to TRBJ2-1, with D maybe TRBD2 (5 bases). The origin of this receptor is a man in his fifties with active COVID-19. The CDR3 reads CSVDPGAGRSYNEQFF. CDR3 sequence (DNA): TGCAGCGTTGACCCAGGCGCGGGTCGCTCCTACAATGAGCAGTTCTTC.